The 29 T cell receptor beta chains given below trace back to one sample, sequenced in a study of identical twins (TCRdb year 2016). The library was obtained by 5' RACE. Instrument on record: Illumina HiSeq 2000. Using fastp at Q25 and MiXCR, TCRdb reprocessed the public reads and kept productive beta chains. Rows merge per CDR3 protein into single entries with the most common DNA and genes. Recorded for this sample are fewer than 500,000 distinct CDR3 sequences; about 13% of them occurred a single time. Approximately 1% of the sample goes to the ten largest clones. This same sample was also taken into another study, of yellow fever vaccine responses in identical twins.

Sequenced input: CD4+ T cells sorted from blood. These receptors all stem from a woman between 18 and 29 years old in good health.

The rearrangement joins TRBV2 to TRBJ2-5, with 7 bases aligning to TRBD1. V was pared by 5 bases and J by 0 bases, with 3 bases of the junction left unmatched. CDR3 length: 14 residues. CDR1 and CDR2 from the germline V gene are SNHLY and FYNNEI. The CDR3 coding sequence is TGTGCCAGCAGTCCGACAGGGCACCAAGAGACCCAGTACTTC. Translation: CASSPTGHQETQYF.

This clonotype has only a few counts. The genes are TRBV2 and TRBJ1-5, with D perhaps matching TRBD1 (5 bases). Germline CDR1 SNHLY, CDR2 FYNNEI. The V end was cut by 6 bases, the J end by 5 bases, with 14 bases between. This CDR3 comprises 14 residues. CDR3 sequence reads: CASRGRGRDQPQHF. The CDR3 DNA is TGTGCCAGCAGGGGGAGGGGCCGAGATCAGCCCCAGCATTTT.

This chain links TRBV11-2 with TRBJ2-3, with 16 bases lining up with TRBD2. The CDR3 runs 18 residues. Germline CDR1 reads SGHAT; CDR2 reads FQNNGV. J was trimmed by 5 bases and V by 5 bases; bases with no gene match: 10. The DNA for the CDR3 is TGTGCCAGCAGCCCTAGTGGGACTAGCGGGAGGGCCAGAGATACGCAGTATTTT. This encodes CASSPSGTSGRARDTQYF. Combining the CDR3 with reference TRBV11-2 and TRBJ2-3 gives the whole variable domain EAGVAQSPRYKIIEKRQSVAFWCNPISGHATLYWYQQILGQGPKLLIQFQNNGVVDDSQLPKDRFSAERLKGVDSTLKIQPAKLEDSAVYLCASSPSGTSGRARDTQYFGPGTRLTVL.

The chain carries TRBV2 and TRBJ1-5; D not resolved. Between the trimmed V and J ends, which lost 6 bases and 4 bases, there was a span of 16 bases. From germline, CDR1 is SNHLY and CDR2 FYNNEI. CDR3 length: 15 amino acids. The CDR3 DNA reads as TGTGCCAGCAGCCCGGAAGGGAGGGATAATCAGCCCCAGCATTTT. Encoded protein: CASSPEGRDNQPQHF.

This clonotype was picked up many times. V is TRBV20-1 and J is TRBJ1-5; D unclear. Trimming shortened V by 1 base and J by 9 bases, and 19 bases separated the two germline ends. Germline V gene sequence: CDR1 DFQATT, CDR2 SNEGSKA (reference sequence). The CDR3 totals 15 residues. The CDR3 loop reads CSARGPQNQNWPQHF. In nucleotides, the CDR3 is TGCAGTGCTAGAGGGCCACAAAACCAGAACTGGCCCCAGCATTTT.

The sample holds a few counts of this clonotype. The chain carries TRBV24-1 and TRBJ2-3; D is possibly TRBD1 or TRBD2 (6 bases each). The length of the CDR3 is 16 residues. CDR1 and CDR2 from the germline V gene are KGHDR and SFDVKD. Trimming shortened V by 3 bases and J by 5 bases, and 17 bases separated the two germline ends. In DNA, the CDR3 is TGTGCCACCAGTGATGTAACGCGGGAAGGGGGAGATACGCAGTATTTT. Amino acid sequence: CATSDVTREGGDTQYF.

The rearrangement uses TRBV27 and TRBJ2-1; perhaps TRBD2 as D (6 bases). The germline CDR1 and CDR2 sequences are MNHEY and SMNVEV (reference sequence). V lost 7 bases and J 13 bases, leaving 17 bases between the germline ends. The CDR3 runs 12 residues. The CDR3, as DNA: TGTGCCAGCACCAACGGGGGAAGTCGTCAGTTCTTC. Its protein is CASTNGGSRQFF.

This clonotype occurred many times. V is TRBV18 and J is TRBJ2-7; weak D call: TRBD1 (6 bases). Germline CDR1 reads KGHSH; CDR2 reads LQKENI. The CDR3 is made up of 13 amino acids. Trimming removed 2 bases at V and 4 bases at J, with 9 bases between. The CDR3 loop is CASSPGTLYEQYF. The CDR3 nucleotides read TGTGCCAGCTCACCAGGGACACTTTACGAGCAGTACTTC.

The chain recombines TRBV7-2 with TRBJ2-3; D uncertain. CDR3 length equals 14 residues. The V end lost 0 bases, the J end lost 3 bases, and 7 bases lay between the germline ends. In germline, CDR1 is SGHTA, CDR2 FQGNSA. The CDR3 is CASSLASNTDTQYF. As DNA, the CDR3 is TGTGCCAGCAGCTTAGCTAGCAATACAGATACGCAGTATTTT.

V gene TRBV6-5 combines with J gene TRBJ2-2; D remains unclear. The CDR3 length is 8 residues. Germline V gene data show CDR1 as MNHEY and CDR2 as SVGAGI. CDR3 in amino acids: CNTGELFF. CDR3 sequence (DNA): TGTAACACCGGGGAGCTGTTTTTT.

This chain joins TRBV5-1 and TRBJ2-7, with 9 bases matching TRBD1. The length of the CDR3 is 15 residues. The V gene's germline CDR1 is SGHRS and CDR2 YFSETQ. With V trimmed by 4 bases and J by 3 bases, 8 bases remained unmatched. DNA for the CDR3: TGCGCCAGCAGCCCGACAGGGGGGTTGGGCTACGAGCAGTACTTC. The encoded protein is CASSPTGGLGYEQYF.

This clonotype was counted a few times. This chain links TRBV25-1 with TRBJ1-6; D is perhaps TRBD1 (6 bases). Deletions cut 4 bases from V and 10 bases from J, with 17 bases between. This CDR3 is built from 15 residues. Germline V gene lookup returns CDR1 MGHDK and CDR2 SYGVNS. The CDR3 DNA sequence: TGTGCCAGCAGTGTCAGAGGGGGGGCTAAGTCACCCCTCCACTTT. It translates to CASSVRGGAKSPLHF.

In this sample, this clonotype turned up a few times. The J gene is TRBJ2-5, the V gene TRBV6-5; TRBD1 aligns across 7 bases. The V gene end was trimmed by 2 bases and the J gene end by 8 bases; junction bases not matched to a gene: 8. The germline V gene encodes CDR1 MNHEY and CDR2 SVGAGI. CDR3 length: 14 residues. The CDR3 sequence is CASSYTRDRGTQYF. CDR3 sequence (DNA): TGTGCCAGCAGTTACACCCGGGACAGAGGAACCCAGTACTTC.

The chain has TRBV20-1 and TRBJ2-3; D could derive from TRBD1 or TRBD2 (5 bases each). There are 15 residues in the CDR3. Per germline, CDR1 DFQATT and CDR2 SNEGSKA (reference sequence). V lost 6 bases and J 2 bases, leaving 18 bases between the germline ends. CDR3 coding DNA: TGCAGTGCGCAAGGGGACCCATACTACACAGATACGCAGTATTTT. This sequence encodes CSAQGDPYYTDTQYF.

This clonotype was found once. This chain joins TRBV6-6 and TRBJ2-7; D remains unclear. Germline assignment: CDR1 MNHNY and CDR2 SVGAGI (reference sequence). There are 12 residues in the CDR3. Trimming shortened V by 1 base and J by 5 bases, and 6 bases separated the two germline ends. The CDR3 here is CASSYLSDEQYF. CDR3 nucleotide sequence: TGTGCCAGCAGTTACTTGAGTGACGAGCAGTACTTC.

This clonotype was detected a few times. This chain uses TRBV5-1 with TRBJ2-7; the match to TRBD1 covers 7 bases. This CDR3 has 13 residues. CDR1 is SGHRS and CDR2 is YFSETQ in the germline V gene. V lost 4 bases to trimming and J lost 7 bases; unmatched junction nucleotides: 8. The CDR3 spells CASSVDRAYEQYF. CDR3 in DNA: TGCGCCAGCAGCGTAGACAGGGCTTATGAGCAGTACTTC.

This clonotype occurred many times. The chain recombines TRBV11-2 with TRBJ2-2, with D possibly called TRBD1 or TRBD2 (5 bases each). The CDR3 runs to 17 residues. V shed 0 bases and J shed 6 bases, with 17 bases lying between them. Germline loops: CDR1 SGHAT, CDR2 FQNNGV. CDR3 region: CASSLDREGRGPGELFF. CDR3 nucleotide sequence: TGTGCCAGCAGCTTAGATCGCGAGGGGCGAGGGCCCGGGGAGCTGTTTTTT.

The chain combines TRBV20-1 with TRBJ2-7; D gene unclear. V dropped 1 base and J dropped 3 bases, with 13 bases sitting between them. CDR1 is DFQATT, CDR2 SNEGSKA, per germline (reference sequence). This CDR3 has 14 amino acids. The CDR3 region is CSARVRDPFYEQYF. CDR3 in DNA: TGCAGTGCTAGAGTAAGGGATCCTTTCTACGAGCAGTACTTC.

This clonotype was observed at least ten times. This rearrangement joins TRBV6-1 to TRBJ2-2; D not resolved. With 0 bases removed from V and 5 bases from J, the gap between germline ends came to 7 bases. Germline-derived CDR1 and CDR2 are MNHNS and SASEGT. CDR3 length equals 14 residues. CDR3 protein: CASSEAPVTGELFF. The CDR3 region has the DNA TGTGCCAGCAGTGAAGCGCCGGTAACCGGGGAGCTGTTTTTT.

This rearrangement joins TRBV7-9 to TRBJ2-4, with D possibly being TRBD1 (5 bases). The CDR3 spans 16 residues. Germline V lookup: CDR1 SEHNR, CDR2 FQNEAQ (reference sequence). The germline V and J ends were trimmed by 5 bases and 0 bases, with 14 bases remaining between them. In DNA form, the CDR3 reads TGTGCCAGCAGCCAAGGGTCAGGGATAGCCAAAAACATTCAGTACTTC. Translation gives CASSQGSGIAKNIQYF.

This chain joins TRBV6-1 and TRBJ1-1; D perhaps matches TRBD1 (5 bases). V lost 3 bases and J lost 6, with 11 bases in between. CDR3 length: 13 amino acids. The germline V gene has CDR1 MNHNS and CDR2 SASEGT. In DNA form, the CDR3 reads TGTGCCAGCAGTGAGTCAGGGATGCCTGAAGCTTTCTTT. It codes for CASSESGMPEAFF.

This chain links TRBV5-5 with TRBJ2-7; 8 bases are shared with TRBD2. V lost 2 bases and J lost 2; bases outside the gene matches: 12. The CDR3 runs 17 residues. CDR1 SGHKS and CDR2 YYEKEE come from the germline V gene (reference sequence). The CDR3 bases are TGTGCCAGCAGCTTTGCCCGTAGCGGGAAAGGGACCTACGAGCAGTACTTC. Encoded protein: CASSFARSGKGTYEQYF.

The chain employs TRBV7-9 and TRBJ2-7; possibly TRBD1 for D (7 bases). CDR1 and CDR2 from the germline V gene are SEHNR and FQNEAQ (reference sequence). Trimming took off 11 bases at V and 0 bases at J, with 14 bases between the two ends. The CDR3 has 13 residues. The DNA for the CDR3 is TGTGCCCGAAGGGGGGACAGCTCCTACGAGCAGTACTTC. It is translated as CARRGDSSYEQYF.

Many counts were recorded for this clonotype. The chain recombines TRBV4-2 with TRBJ1-4; tentatively, D is TRBD1 (6 bases). The ends were cut back, 1 base at V and 4 bases at J, with 16 bases in the middle. The CDR3 loop spans 17 amino acids. Germline V gene lookup returns CDR1 LGHNA and CDR2 YNFKEQ. CDR3 in amino acids: CASSQGPLGGGNEKLFF. DNA for the CDR3: TGTGCCAGCAGCCAAGGCCCCCTAGGAGGGGGTAATGAAAAACTGTTTTTT.

The CDR3 coding sequence is TGCAGCGTTGAAGATCTTGGGGCAGGTGAAAAACTGTTTTTT. Protein: CSVEDLGAGEKLFF. V usage is TRBV29-1 and J usage is TRBJ1-4; D perhaps matches TRBD1 (5 bases). The V end was cut by 0 bases, the J end by 7 bases, with 12 bases between. The V gene's germline CDR1 is SQVTM and CDR2 ANQGSEA. The CDR3 is made up of 14 amino acids.

There are many counts of this clonotype. The chain is built from TRBV20-1 and TRBJ2-7, with TRBD1 matching 8 bases. J was trimmed by 3 bases and V by 6 bases; bases with no gene match: 10. CDR3 length equals 14 residues. In germline, CDR1 is DFQATT, CDR2 SNEGSKA (reference sequence). CDR3 loop: CSASTGTGVYEQYF. In nucleotides, the CDR3 is TGCAGTGCCTCAACCGGGACAGGCGTCTACGAGCAGTACTTC.

This clonotype was counted only a few times. The V gene is TRBV6-2 or TRBV6-3, the J gene TRBJ2-1, with D unresolved. The CDR3 has 14 amino acids. The V and J ends lost 10 bases and 10 bases respectively, with 23 bases between them. In germline, CDR1 is MNHEY, CDR2 SVGEGT. The DNA of the CDR3 is TGTGCCACCCTAATAGCCCGGAGTTCGTCCGAGCAGTTCTTC. This translates into CATLIARSSSEQFF.

The chain links TRBV7-9 to TRBJ2-7, with a possible D match to TRBD1 (5 bases). Per the germline V gene, CDR1 is SEHNR and CDR2 is FQNEAQ (reference sequence). The CDR3 length is 13 residues. V lost 7 bases and J 1 base, leaving 11 bases between the germline ends. The CDR3 loop reads CASTADTSYEQYF. CDR3 coding DNA: TGTGCCAGCACCGCGGACACTTCCTACGAGCAGTACTTC. Together with reference TRBV7-9 and TRBJ2-7, the CDR3 gives the full variable domain: DTGVSQNPRHKITKRGQNVTFRCDPISEHNRLYWYRQTLGQGPEFLTYFQNEAQLEKSRLLSDRFSAERPKGSFSTLEIQRTEQGDSAMYLCASTADTSYEQYFGPGTRLTVT.

V and J are TRBV5-1 and TRBJ2-3; a weak D match, TRBD2 (5 bases). Germline V CDR1 and CDR2: SGHRS, YFSETQ. V was trimmed by 4 bases and J by 2 bases, leaving 11 bases between them. The CDR3 is 14 amino acids. CDR3 sequence: CASSKIGVTDTQYF. DNA for the CDR3: TGCGCCAGCAGCAAAATCGGGGTCACAGATACGCAGTATTTT.